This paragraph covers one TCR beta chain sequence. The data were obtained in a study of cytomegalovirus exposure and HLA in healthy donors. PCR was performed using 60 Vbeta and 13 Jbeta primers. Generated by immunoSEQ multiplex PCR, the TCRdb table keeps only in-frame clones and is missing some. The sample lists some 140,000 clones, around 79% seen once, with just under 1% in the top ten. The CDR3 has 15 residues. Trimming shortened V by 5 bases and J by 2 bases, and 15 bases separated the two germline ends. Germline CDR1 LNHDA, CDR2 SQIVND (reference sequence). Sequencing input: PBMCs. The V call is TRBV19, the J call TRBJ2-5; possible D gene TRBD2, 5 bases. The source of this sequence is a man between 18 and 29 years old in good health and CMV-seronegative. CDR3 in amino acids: CASSSPGFGQETQYF. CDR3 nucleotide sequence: TGTGCCAGTAGTTCCCCGGGATTCGGACAAGAGACCCAGTACTTC.